Each of the 25 T cell receptor beta chains below was sequenced from the same sample in a study of T cells in Graves' hyperthyroidism and ophthalmopathy. Researchers amplified the TCR beta CDR3 regions from RNA transcripts. When the TCR CDR3 underwent first-round RT-PCR, the HTBI primer set was used. From the multiplex PCR reads, TCRdb called clonotypes with MiXCR, one entry per CDR3 protein. The sample includes approximately 600,000 distinct CDR3 sequences, 15% to 20% seen only once; the top ten take 3.8%. Sequencing input: blood. Receptors originate from a woman in her twenties or thirties with Graves' hyperthyroidism.

This clonotype occurred a few times. CDR3 DNA sequence: TGTGCCAGCAGTTTCGAGACAGGGACAAATTCTCAGCCCCAGCATTTT. Protein product: CASSFETGTNSQPQHF. The rearrangement joins TRBV12-3 or TRBV12-4 to TRBJ1-5; 7 bases are a match to TRBD1. The CDR3 totals 16 residues. The J segment lost 6 bases and the V segment lost 3 bases, leaving 11 bases of the junction unmatched.

This clonotype was seen once. A single base separates this from a much larger clone, so it may be a read error. The chain joins TRBV7-3 to TRBJ1-4; D remains unclear. The CDR3 has 13 amino acids. CDR1 and CDR2 from the germline V gene are SGHTA and FQGTGA. The CDR3 is CASLAESNEKPFF. DNA for the CDR3: TGTGCCAGCCTGGCAGAGAGTAATGAAAAACCGTTTTTT.

In its sample, this clonotype was seen a few times. V usage is TRBV5-1 and J usage is TRBJ2-7; 7 bases are a match to TRBD1. The CDR3 is 16 amino acids. The germline gives CDR1 SGHRS, CDR2 YFSETQ. The V segment lost 4 bases and the J segment 1 base; nucleotides outside the gene matches: 11. DNA for the CDR3: TGCGCCAGCAGCCCGCGGACAGGATTAGGGTCCTACGAGCAGTACTTC. Its translation is CASSPRTGLGSYEQYF.

This clonotype has ten or more counts. V is TRBV3-1 and J is TRBJ1-1; 8 nucleotides line up with TRBD1. The germline CDR1 and CDR2 sequences are LGHDT and YNNKEL (reference sequence). V lost 2 bases and J lost 11; bases outside the gene matches: 10. This CDR3 region has 14 residues. CDR3 sequence reads: CASSQKARTGRAFF. The CDR3 DNA is TGTGCCAGCAGCCAAAAAGCACGGACAGGGCGGGCTTTCTTT. The whole variable domain, remainder taken from reference TRBV3-1 and TRBJ1-1, is DTAVSQTPKYLVTQMGNDKSIKCEQNLGHDTMYWYKQDSKKFLKIMFSYNNKELIINETVPNRFSPKSPDKAHLNLHINSLELGDSAVYFCASSQKARTGRAFFGQGTRLTVV.

This clonotype was recorded at least ten times. This chain uses TRBV11-2 with TRBJ2-7, with 10 bases matching TRBD2. The trim removed 1 base at V and 6 bases at J, leaving 9 bases unmatched. The CDR3 is 16 amino acids. CDR1 and CDR2 (germline): SGHAT, FQNNGV. CDR3 in DNA: TGTGCCAGCAGCTTAGCTCATAGCGGGAGGCCTTTCGAGCAGTACTTC. This gives the protein CASSLAHSGRPFEQYF.

This clonotype was found many times. This chain connects TRBV29-1 to TRBJ2-2; 11 bases align to TRBD2. The CDR3 is 14 residues long. Germline lookup yields CDR1 SQVTM and CDR2 ANQGSEA. With 6 bases clipped from V and 7 bases from J, the junction kept 7 bases outside the gene matches. DNA of the CDR3: TGCAGCGTGGGGACTAGCGGAGGTGACGGGGAGCTGTTTTTT. Translating it yields CSVGTSGGDGELFF.

The CDR3 DNA is TGTGCCAGCAGCGGGGGGGAGGGGACCTCAGGGGATACGCAGTATTTT. The encoded protein is CASSGGEGTSGDTQYF. This sequence joins TRBV9 and TRBJ2-3, with 7 bases fitting TRBD2. The length of the CDR3 is 16 residues. The germline V gene encodes CDR1 SGDLS and CDR2 YYNGEE. After removal of 3 bases from V and 6 bases from J, the junction contained 13 bases not matched to a gene.

This clonotype was detected ten times or more. The chain combines TRBV28 with TRBJ2-1; tentatively, D is TRBD2 (5 bases). V was pared by 4 bases and J by 9 bases, with 16 bases between. The CDR3 has 14 amino acids. Germline lookup yields CDR1 MDHEN and CDR2 SYDVKM. DNA for the CDR3: TGTGCCAGCAGTTCCACATTTACTAGTTTTGAGCAGTTCTTC. As protein: CASSSTFTSFEQFF.

This clonotype was counted at least ten times. The rearrangement uses TRBV2 and TRBJ1-2, with 9 bases identical to TRBD1. V was clipped by 7 bases and J by 4 bases; unmatched bases: 7. The CDR3 spans 14 residues. CDR1 and CDR2 from the germline V gene are SNHLY and FYNNEI. For the CDR3, the DNA is TGTGCCAGCACGGGAACAGGGGGCAGCTATGGCTACACCTTC. It codes for CASTGTGGSYGYTF.

As DNA, the CDR3 is TGTGCCAGTAGCGGCCAGAGCTCCTACGAGCAGTACTTC. This gives the protein CASSGQSSYEQYF. The rearrangement joins TRBV18 to TRBJ2-7, with a tentative D call TRBD2 (6 bases). V shed 9 bases and J shed 0 bases, with 12 bases lying between them. The CDR3 runs to 13 residues. From germline, CDR1 is KGHSH and CDR2 LQKENI.

The V gene is TRBV19, the J gene TRBJ2-2; D uncertain. The CDR3 totals 14 residues. V lost 5 bases to trimming and J lost 5 bases, with 12 bases between them. Germline V gives CDR1 LNHDA, CDR2 SQIVND (reference sequence). In nucleotides, the CDR3 is TGTGCCAGTAGTTCAATGGCAACAACCGGGGAGCTGTTTTTT. Protein product: CASSSMATTGELFF.

This clonotype was recorded at least ten times. The chain carries TRBV5-5 and TRBJ2-7; 12 positions match TRBD1. V dropped 6 bases and J dropped 6; count of bases not matched to a gene: 7. Germline CDR1 and CDR2: SGHKS and YYEKEE (reference sequence). The length of the CDR3 is 14 residues. CDR3 sequence (DNA): TGTGCCAGCAACCCGGGACAGGGGGCCGGCGAGCAGTACTTC. This gives the protein CASNPGQGAGEQYF.

This clonotype came up many times. The V gene is TRBV12-3 or TRBV12-4, the J gene TRBJ2-1; D not certain. Trimming cost V 3 bases and J 7 bases, with 13 bases left between them. The CDR3 runs to 14 residues. DNA of the CDR3: TGTGCCAGCAGTTTGGGGTCCCCCCCGAATGAGCAGTTCTTC. It yields the protein CASSLGSPPNEQFF.

This clonotype was seen many times. V usage is TRBV6-5 and J usage is TRBJ1-5; D is possibly TRBD1 (6 bases). The germline CDR1 and CDR2 sequences are MNHEY and SVGAGI. Deletions cut 0 bases from V and 12 bases from J, with 15 bases between. The CDR3 is 14 amino acids. This chain's CDR3 is CASSYSRSQGSQHF. The CDR3 DNA follows: TGTGCCAGCAGTTACTCGAGGTCACAGGGAAGCCAGCATTTT.

This clonotype was seen ten or more times. This may arise from a read error, as a much more abundant clone is one base away. V usage is TRBV6-1 and J usage is TRBJ2-5; no clear D gene. CDR1 is MNHNS and CDR2 is SASEGT in the germline V gene. Trimming stripped 7 bases from V and 0 bases from J, with 3 bases between. The CDR3 has 11 residues. The CDR3 loop is CASIYQETQYF. In DNA, the CDR3 is TGTGCCAGCATTTACCAAGAGACCCAGTACTTC.

Many counts were recorded for this clonotype. The J gene is TRBJ1-1, the V gene TRBV28; 7 bases agree with TRBD1. This CDR3 has 15 amino acids. Germline V gene lookup returns CDR1 MDHEN and CDR2 SYDVKM. After removal of 10 bases from V and 0 bases from J, the junction contained 11 bases not matched to a gene. The chain's CDR3 is CATLDVGGLNTEAFF. The CDR3 DNA is TGTGCCACATTGGATGTAGGGGGCCTGAACACTGAAGCTTTCTTT.

The V gene is TRBV20-1, the J gene TRBJ2-1, with D possibly matching TRBD1 (5 bases). Germline values: CDR1 DFQATT, CDR2 SNEGSKA (reference sequence). Trimming shortened V by 1 base and J by 15 bases, and 7 bases separated the two germline ends. The CDR3 covers 9 residues. CDR3: CSARGRGFF. The CDR3, as DNA: TGCAGTGCTAGAGGTAGGGGGTTCTTC.

This clonotype showed up many times. The V gene is TRBV29-1, the J gene TRBJ1-1; D not resolved. Trimming shortened V by 4 bases and J by 0 bases, and 9 bases separated the two germline ends. The CDR3 contains 13 residues. CDR1 SQVTM and CDR2 ANQGSEA come from the germline V gene. The CDR3 sequence is CSVVGRLNTEAFF. CDR3 DNA: TGCAGCGTTGTTGGCAGGTTGAACACTGAAGCTTTCTTT.

On this clonotype: A much more abundant neighbour one base away suggests this may be a read error. The rearrangement joins TRBV7-9 to TRBJ2-3; tentatively, D is TRBD2 (5 bases). Germline assignment: CDR1 SEHNR and CDR2 FQNEAQ (reference sequence). This CDR3 region has 15 residues. This CDR3 is CAGSLVGYGADTQYF. The CDR3 DNA reads TGTGCCGGCAGCTTAGTGGGGTACGGGGCAGATACGCAGTATTTT.

This clonotype was recorded a few times. The V call is TRBV24-1, the J call TRBJ2-5; either TRBD1 or TRBD2 may supply D (7 bases each). Germline loops: CDR1 KGHDR, CDR2 SFDVKD. V lost 3 bases and J 1 base, leaving 14 bases between the germline ends. This CDR3 spans 16 amino acids. The CDR3 loop is CATSDTGVAGQETQYF. For the CDR3, the DNA is TGTGCCACCAGTGATACAGGGGTAGCGGGCCAAGAGACCCAGTACTTC.

Many counts were recorded for this clonotype. The gene calls are TRBV2 and TRBJ2-1; TRBD1 is a possible D gene (5 bases). The V end lost 6 bases, the J end lost 15 bases, and 15 bases lay between the germline ends. CDR3 size: 11 residues. Per germline, CDR1 SNHLY and CDR2 FYNNEI. CDR3 DNA sequence: TGTGCCAGCAGCCCGAGACAGACATGGTTCTTC. This codes for CASSPRQTWFF. Looking up the rest from reference TRBV2 and TRBJ2-1 gives the full variable domain: EPEVTQTPSHQVTQMGQEVILRCVPISNHLYFYWYRQILGQKVEFLVSFYNNEISEKSEIFDDQFSVERPDGSNFTLKIRSTKLEDSAMYFCASSPRQTWFFGPGTRLTVL.

This clonotype was seen many times. V gene TRBV11-2 combines with J gene TRBJ1-1; TRBD1 agrees at 9 bases. Germline CDR1 and CDR2: SGHAT and FQNNGV. The V gene end was trimmed by 3 bases and the J gene end by 7 bases; junction bases not matched to a gene: 6. The CDR3 has 14 amino acids. The CDR3 sequence is CASSFNPGQGEAFF. In DNA, the CDR3 is TGTGCCAGCAGCTTCAACCCGGGACAGGGTGAAGCTTTCTTT. The whole variable domain, remainder taken from reference TRBV11-2 and TRBJ1-1, is EAGVAQSPRYKIIEKRQSVAFWCNPISGHATLYWYQQILGQGPKLLIQFQNNGVVDDSQLPKDRFSAERLKGVDSTLKIQPAKLEDSAVYLCASSFNPGQGEAFFGQGTRLTVV.

The sample holds many counts of this clonotype. The chain links TRBV11-3 to TRBJ2-1; D might be TRBD2 (6 bases). The CDR3 length is 20 residues. The V gene lost 5 bases and the J gene lost 0 bases, with 26 bases spanning the gap. The germline CDR1 and CDR2 sequences are SGHNT and YENEEA. Here the CDR3 reads CASSNPKTTGTPRSYNEQFF. In nucleotides, the CDR3 is TGTGCCAGCAGCAATCCAAAAACTACCGGGACTCCCCGCTCCTACAATGAGCAGTTCTTC.

This clonotype appeared many times. The J gene is TRBJ1-2, the V gene TRBV28; D is possibly TRBD1 (5 bases). The CDR3 is 12 amino acids. Trimming took off 7 bases at V and 4 bases at J, with 10 bases between the two ends. Germline V gene lookup returns CDR1 MDHEN and CDR2 SYDVKM. The CDR3 DNA sequence: TGTGCCAGCATGAGGGGAATCTATGGCTACACCTTC. Translated, it gives CASMRGIYGYTF.

Many counts were recorded for this clonotype. V gene TRBV7-2 combines with J gene TRBJ2-1; 14 nucleotides match TRBD2. This CDR3 is built from 19 residues. Germline V gene data show CDR1 as SGHTA and CDR2 as FQGNSA. Trimming removed 1 base from V and 7 bases from J; junction bases left unmatched: 12. The CDR3 DNA follows: TGTGCCAGCAGCTTAGTGTCTACCCTCGGGACTAGCGGGAGTAATGAGCAGTTCTTC. Translated, it gives CASSLVSTLGTSGSNEQFF.